The clone carrying this T cell receptor (beta chain) showed up just once. Its antigen is unknown. This record comes from a study of monozygotic twins with cystic fibrosis. Study-level results: Unrelated CF individuals shared fewer identical clonotypes than monozygotic CF twins.

TCRdb's copy holds only in-frame clones and misses some; the assay was immunoSEQ multiplex PCR. The table records tens of thousands of clones, just under 90% of them present only once. The CDR3 contains 22 residues. The sample taken for sequencing was blood. This sequence joins TRBV21-1 and TRBJ1-5; whether TRBD1, the table's D call, matches the DNA was not checked. TRBV21-1 is shown as a pseudogene. The source of this sequence is a woman in her thirties with cystic fibrosis. CDR3 nucleotide sequence: TGTGCCAGCAGCAACCTAACAGGGCAAATTAAGTTTGTACGACACCACAATCAGCCCCAGCATTTT. Its translation: CASSNLTGQIKFVRHHNQPQHF.